This T cell receptor beta chain was identified in a study of OX40 agonist ivuxolimab in advanced cancers. Looking at the study overall: Earlier anti-PD-1, anti-PD-L1 or anti-CTLA-4 therapy was permitted; roughly 40% had received some.

Broader study findings: Mean expanded clone counts were higher in CD8+ than CD4+ T cells. CD4+ and CD8+ blood T cells expanded clonally by week 6 at 0.1 to 3.0 mg/kg.

The CDR3 contains 17 residues. Germline V gene data show CDR1 as ENHRY and CDR2 as SYGVKD. V lost 0 bases to trimming and J lost 4 bases, with 13 bases between them. On this clone itself: The antigen is not known.

Only in-frame clones appear in the TCRdb table, and some are missing; sequencing was by immunoSEQ multiplex PCR. The sample holds approximately 90,000 clones; more than 80% are singletons and the top ten take approximately 8.4%. Sequenced here: CD4+ or CD8+ T cells sorted from blood, sampled in a trial of the OX40 agonist ivuxolimab. V usage is TRBV10-3 and J usage is TRBJ2-6; D remains ambiguous. The sequence came from an adult with an advanced solid tumor such as melanoma, head and neck, liver or kidney cancer. The CDR3: CAISESTRTVGANVLTF. Written as DNA, the CDR3 is TGTGCCATCAGTGAGTCGACTCGAACAGTCGGGGCCAACGTCCTGACTTTC.